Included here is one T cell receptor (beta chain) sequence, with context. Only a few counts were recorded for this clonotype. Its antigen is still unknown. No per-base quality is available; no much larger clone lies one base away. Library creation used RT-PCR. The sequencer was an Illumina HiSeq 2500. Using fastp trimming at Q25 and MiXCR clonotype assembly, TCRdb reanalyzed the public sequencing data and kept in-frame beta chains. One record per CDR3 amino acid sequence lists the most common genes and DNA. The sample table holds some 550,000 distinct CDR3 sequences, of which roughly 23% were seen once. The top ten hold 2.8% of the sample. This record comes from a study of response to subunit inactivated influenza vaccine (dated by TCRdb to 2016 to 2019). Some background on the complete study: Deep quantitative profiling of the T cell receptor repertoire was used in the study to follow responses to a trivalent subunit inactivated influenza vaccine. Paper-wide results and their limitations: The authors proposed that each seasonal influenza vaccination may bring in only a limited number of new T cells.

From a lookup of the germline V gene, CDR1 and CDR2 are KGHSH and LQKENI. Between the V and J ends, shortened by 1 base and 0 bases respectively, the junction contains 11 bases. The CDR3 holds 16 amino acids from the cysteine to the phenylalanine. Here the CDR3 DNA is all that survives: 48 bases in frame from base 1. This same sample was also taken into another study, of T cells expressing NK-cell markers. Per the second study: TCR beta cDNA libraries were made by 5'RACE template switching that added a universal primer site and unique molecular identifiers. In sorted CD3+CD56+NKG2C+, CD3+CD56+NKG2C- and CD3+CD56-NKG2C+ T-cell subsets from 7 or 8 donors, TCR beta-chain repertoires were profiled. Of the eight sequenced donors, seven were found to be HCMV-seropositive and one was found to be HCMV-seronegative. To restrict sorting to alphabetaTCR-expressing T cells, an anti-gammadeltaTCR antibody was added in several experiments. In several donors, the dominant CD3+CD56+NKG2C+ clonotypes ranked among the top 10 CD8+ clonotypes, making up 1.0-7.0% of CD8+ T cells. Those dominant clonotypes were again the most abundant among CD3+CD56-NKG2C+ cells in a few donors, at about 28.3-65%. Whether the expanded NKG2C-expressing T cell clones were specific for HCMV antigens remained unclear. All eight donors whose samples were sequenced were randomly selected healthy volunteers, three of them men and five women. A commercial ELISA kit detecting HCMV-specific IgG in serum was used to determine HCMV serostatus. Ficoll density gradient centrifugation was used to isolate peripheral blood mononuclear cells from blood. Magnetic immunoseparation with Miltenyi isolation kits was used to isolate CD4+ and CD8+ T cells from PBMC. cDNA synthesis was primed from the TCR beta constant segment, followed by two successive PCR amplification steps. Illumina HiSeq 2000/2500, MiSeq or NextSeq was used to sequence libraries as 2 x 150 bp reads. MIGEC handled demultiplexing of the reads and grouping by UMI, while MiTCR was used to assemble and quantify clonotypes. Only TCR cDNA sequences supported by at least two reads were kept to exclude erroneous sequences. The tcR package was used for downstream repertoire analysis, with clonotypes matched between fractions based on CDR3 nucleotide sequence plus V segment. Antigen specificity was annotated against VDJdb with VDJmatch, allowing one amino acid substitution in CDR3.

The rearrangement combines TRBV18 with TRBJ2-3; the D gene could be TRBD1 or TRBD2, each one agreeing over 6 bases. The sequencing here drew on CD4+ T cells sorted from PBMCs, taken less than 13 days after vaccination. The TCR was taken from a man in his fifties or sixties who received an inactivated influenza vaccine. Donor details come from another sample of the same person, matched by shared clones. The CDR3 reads CASSPQGGTSTDTQYF. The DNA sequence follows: TGTGCCAGCTCACCACAGGGGGGTACTAGCACAGATACGCAGTATTTT. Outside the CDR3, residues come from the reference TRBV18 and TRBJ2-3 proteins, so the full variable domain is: NAGVMQNPRHLVRRRGQEARLRCSPMKGHSHVYWYRQLPEEGLKFMVYLQKENIIDESGMPKERFSAEFPKEGPSILRIQQVVRGDSAAYFCASSPQGGTSTDTQYFGPGTRLTVL.